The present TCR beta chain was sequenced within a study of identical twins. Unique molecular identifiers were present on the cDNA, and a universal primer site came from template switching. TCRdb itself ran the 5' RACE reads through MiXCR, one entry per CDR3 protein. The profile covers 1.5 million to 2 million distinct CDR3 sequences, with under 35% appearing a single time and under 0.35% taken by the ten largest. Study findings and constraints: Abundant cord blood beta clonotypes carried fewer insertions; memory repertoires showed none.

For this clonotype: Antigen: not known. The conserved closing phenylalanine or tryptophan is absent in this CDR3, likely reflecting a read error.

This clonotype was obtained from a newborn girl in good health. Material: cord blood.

CDR3: CAVRDGGNIQYS. The CDR3 bases are TGTGCCGTAAGGGATGGGGGAAACATTCAGTACTCC. The rearrangement uses TRBV6-6 and TRBJ2-4; D possibly matches TRBD1 or TRBD2 (5 bases each). The CDR3 has 12 residues. The germline gives CDR1 MNHNY, CDR2 SVGAGI (reference sequence). Trimming shortened V by 11 bases and J by 6 bases, and 14 bases separated the two germline ends.